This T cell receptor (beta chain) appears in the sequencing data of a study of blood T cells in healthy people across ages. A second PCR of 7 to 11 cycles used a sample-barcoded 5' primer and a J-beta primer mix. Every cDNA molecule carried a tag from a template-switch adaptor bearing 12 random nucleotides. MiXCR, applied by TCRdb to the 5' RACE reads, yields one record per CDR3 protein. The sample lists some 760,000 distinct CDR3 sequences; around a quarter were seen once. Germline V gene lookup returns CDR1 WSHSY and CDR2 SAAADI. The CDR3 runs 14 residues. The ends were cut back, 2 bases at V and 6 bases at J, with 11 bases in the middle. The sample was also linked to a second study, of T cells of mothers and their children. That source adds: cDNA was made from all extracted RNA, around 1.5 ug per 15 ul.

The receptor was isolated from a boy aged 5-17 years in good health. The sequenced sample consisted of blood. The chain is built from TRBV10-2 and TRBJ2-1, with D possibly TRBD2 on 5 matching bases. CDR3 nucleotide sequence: TGCGCCAGCAGTGAGGAAGCGGTGTCCAATGAGCAGTTCTTC. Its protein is CASSEEAVSNEQFF.